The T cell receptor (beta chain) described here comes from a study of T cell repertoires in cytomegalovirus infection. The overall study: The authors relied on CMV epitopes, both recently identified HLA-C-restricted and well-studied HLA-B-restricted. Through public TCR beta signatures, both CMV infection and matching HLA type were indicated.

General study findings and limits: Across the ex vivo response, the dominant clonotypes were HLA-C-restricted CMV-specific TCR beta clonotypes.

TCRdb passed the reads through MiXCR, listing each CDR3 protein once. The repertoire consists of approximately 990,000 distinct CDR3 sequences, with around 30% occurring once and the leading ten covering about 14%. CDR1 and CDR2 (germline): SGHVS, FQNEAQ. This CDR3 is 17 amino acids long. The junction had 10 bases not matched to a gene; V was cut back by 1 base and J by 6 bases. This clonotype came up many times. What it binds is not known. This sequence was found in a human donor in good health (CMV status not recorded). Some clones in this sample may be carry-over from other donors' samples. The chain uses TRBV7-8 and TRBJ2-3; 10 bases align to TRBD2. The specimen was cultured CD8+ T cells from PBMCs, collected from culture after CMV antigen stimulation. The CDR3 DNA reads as TGTGCCAGCAGCTTAGAGGGACTAGCGAACCACCGGGATACGCAGTATTTT. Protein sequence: CASSLEGLANHRDTQYF.